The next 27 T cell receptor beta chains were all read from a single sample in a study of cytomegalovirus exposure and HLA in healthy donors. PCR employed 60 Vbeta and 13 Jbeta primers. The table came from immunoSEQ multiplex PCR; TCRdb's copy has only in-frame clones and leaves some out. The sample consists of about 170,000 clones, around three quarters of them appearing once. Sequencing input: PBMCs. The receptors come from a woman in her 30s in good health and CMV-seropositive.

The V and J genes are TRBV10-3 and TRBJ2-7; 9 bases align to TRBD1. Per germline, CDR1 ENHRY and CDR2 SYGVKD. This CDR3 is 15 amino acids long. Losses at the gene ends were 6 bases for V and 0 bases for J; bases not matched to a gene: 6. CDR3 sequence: CAIRDRDRASYEQYF. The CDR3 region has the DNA TGTGCCATCAGAGACCGGGACAGGGCCTCCTACGAGCAGTACTTC.

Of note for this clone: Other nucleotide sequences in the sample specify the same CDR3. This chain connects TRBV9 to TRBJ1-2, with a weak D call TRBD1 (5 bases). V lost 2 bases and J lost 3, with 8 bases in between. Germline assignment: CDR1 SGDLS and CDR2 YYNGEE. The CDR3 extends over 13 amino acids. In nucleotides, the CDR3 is TGTGCCAGCAGCGTTCAGGGTGACTATGGCTACACCTTC. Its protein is CASSVQGDYGYTF. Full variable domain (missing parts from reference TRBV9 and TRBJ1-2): DSGVTQTPKHLITATGQRVTLRCSPRSGDLSVYWYQQSLDQGLQFLIQYYNGEERAKGNILERFSAQQFPDLHSELNLSSLELGDSALYFCASSVQGDYGYTFGSGTRLTVV.

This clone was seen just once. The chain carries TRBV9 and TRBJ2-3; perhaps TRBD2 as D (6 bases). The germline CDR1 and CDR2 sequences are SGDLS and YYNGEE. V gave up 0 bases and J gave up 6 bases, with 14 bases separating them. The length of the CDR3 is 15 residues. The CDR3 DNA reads TGTGCCAGCAGCGTAGAGGGGACTCGACGGGATACGCAGTATTTT. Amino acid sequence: CASSVEGTRRDTQYF.

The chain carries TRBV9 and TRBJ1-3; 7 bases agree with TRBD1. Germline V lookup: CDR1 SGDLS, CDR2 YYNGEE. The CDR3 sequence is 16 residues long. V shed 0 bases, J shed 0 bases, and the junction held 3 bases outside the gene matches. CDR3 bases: TGTGCCAGCAGCGTAGAATACAGGGGCTCTGGAAACACCATATATTTT. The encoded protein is CASSVEYRGSGNTIYF.

CDR3 DNA: TGTGCCAGTAGTATAATAACGGGAGGCCCTAACACCGGGGAGCTGTTTTTT. Translating it yields CASSIITGGPNTGELFF. V and J are TRBV19 and TRBJ2-2; 7 bases line up with TRBD2. The CDR3 length is 17 residues. Per germline, CDR1 LNHDA and CDR2 SQIVND (reference sequence). Losses at the gene ends were 2 bases for V and 2 bases for J; bases not matched to a gene: 8.

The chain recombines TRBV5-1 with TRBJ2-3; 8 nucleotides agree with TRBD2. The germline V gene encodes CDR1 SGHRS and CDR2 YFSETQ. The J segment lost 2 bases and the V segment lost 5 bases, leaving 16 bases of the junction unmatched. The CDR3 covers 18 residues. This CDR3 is CASSFSAGRGADTDTQYF. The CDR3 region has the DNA TGCGCCAGCAGTTTCTCGGCCGGGAGGGGGGCTGACACAGATACGCAGTATTTT.

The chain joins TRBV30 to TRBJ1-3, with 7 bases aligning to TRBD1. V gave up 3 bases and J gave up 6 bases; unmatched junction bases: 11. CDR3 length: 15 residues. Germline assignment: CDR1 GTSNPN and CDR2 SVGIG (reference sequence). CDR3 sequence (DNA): TGTGCCTGGAGACTTTCCGGGACAGCCGAAAACACCATATATTTT. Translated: CAWRLSGTAENTIYF.

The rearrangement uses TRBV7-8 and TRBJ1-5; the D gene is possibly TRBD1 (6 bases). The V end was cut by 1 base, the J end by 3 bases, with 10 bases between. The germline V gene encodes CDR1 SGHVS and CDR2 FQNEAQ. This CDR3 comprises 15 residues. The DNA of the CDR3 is TGTGCCAGCAGCTTAGGGGACATCTCCAATCAGCCCCAGCATTTT. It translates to CASSLGDISNQPQHF.

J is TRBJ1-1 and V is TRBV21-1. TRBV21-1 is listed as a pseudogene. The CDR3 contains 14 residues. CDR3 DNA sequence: TGTGCCAGCAGTAAAAGAGGGCAGACCGCTGAAGCTTTCTTT. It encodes CASSKRGQTAEAFF.

The DNA of the CDR3 is TGTGCCAGCAGCTTAGACTTTAGGGGCTATGGCTACACCTTC. Encoded protein: CASSLDFRGYGYTF. The chain joins TRBV7-2 to TRBJ1-2; tentatively, D is TRBD1 (5 bases). CDR3 size: 14 residues. The germline gives CDR1 SGHTA, CDR2 FQGNSA. V was pared by 1 base and J by 4 bases, with 10 bases between. The entire variable domain, with the rest obtained from reference TRBV7-2 and TRBJ1-2, is as follows: GAGVSQSPSNKVTEKGKDVELRCDPISGHTALYWYRQSLGQGLEFLIYFQGNSAPDKSGLPSDRFSAERTGGSVSTLTIQRTQQEDSAVYLCASSLDFRGYGYTFGSGTRLTVV.

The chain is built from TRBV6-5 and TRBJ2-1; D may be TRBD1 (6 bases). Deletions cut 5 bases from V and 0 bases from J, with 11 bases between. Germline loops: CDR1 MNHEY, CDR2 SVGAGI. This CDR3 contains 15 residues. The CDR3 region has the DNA TGTGCCAGCAGTGCAAAACAGGGCTCCTACAATGAGCAGTTCTTC. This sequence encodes CASSAKQGSYNEQFF.

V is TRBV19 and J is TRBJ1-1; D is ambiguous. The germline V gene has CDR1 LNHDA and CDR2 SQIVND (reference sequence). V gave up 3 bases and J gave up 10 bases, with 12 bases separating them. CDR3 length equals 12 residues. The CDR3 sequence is CASSIEGRVAFF. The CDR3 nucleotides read TGTGCCAGTAGTATCGAGGGAAGGGTAGCTTTCTTT.

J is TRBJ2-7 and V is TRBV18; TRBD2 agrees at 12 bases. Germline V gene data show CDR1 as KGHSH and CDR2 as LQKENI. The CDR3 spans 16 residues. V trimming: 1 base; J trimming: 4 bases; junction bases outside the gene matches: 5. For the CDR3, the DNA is TGTGCCAGCTCACCACGGCTAGCGGGGGGGCAGTACGAGCAGTACTTC. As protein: CASSPRLAGGQYEQYF.

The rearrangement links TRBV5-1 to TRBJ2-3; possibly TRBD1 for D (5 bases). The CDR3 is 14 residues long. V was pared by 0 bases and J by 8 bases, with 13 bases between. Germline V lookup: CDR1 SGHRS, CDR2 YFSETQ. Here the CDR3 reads CASSLGQTFGTQYF. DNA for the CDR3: TGCGCCAGCAGCTTGGGACAGACATTCGGTACGCAGTATTTT.

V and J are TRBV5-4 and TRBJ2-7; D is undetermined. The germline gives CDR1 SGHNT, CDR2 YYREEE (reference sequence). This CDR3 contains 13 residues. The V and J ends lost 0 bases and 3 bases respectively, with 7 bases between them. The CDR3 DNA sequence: TGTGCCAGCAGCTTGGGGCCAGACTACGAGCAGTACTTC. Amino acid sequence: CASSLGPDYEQYF.

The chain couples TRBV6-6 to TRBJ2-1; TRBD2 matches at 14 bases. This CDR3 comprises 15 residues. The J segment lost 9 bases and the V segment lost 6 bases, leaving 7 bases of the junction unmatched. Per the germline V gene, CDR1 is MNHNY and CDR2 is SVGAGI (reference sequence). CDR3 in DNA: TGTGCCAGCAGCTGGGGACTAGCGGGAGTCGGTGAGCAGTTCTTC. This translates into CASSWGLAGVGEQFF.

The CDR3 is CASSLRGVDYGYTF. In nucleotides, the CDR3 is TGTGCCAGCAGTCTTCGGGGGGTGGACTATGGCTACACCTTC. The rearrangement uses TRBV6-1 and TRBJ1-2, with D possibly being TRBD1 (5 bases). This CDR3 region has 14 residues. Germline V gene lookup returns CDR1 MNHNS and CDR2 SASEGT. V gave up 5 bases and J gave up 3 bases, with 13 bases separating them.

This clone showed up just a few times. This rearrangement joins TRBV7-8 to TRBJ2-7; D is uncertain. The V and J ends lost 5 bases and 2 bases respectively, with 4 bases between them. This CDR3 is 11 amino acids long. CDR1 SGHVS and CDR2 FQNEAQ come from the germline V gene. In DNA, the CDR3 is TGTGCCAGCAGCCGTACCTACGAGCAGTACTTC. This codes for CASSRTYEQYF.

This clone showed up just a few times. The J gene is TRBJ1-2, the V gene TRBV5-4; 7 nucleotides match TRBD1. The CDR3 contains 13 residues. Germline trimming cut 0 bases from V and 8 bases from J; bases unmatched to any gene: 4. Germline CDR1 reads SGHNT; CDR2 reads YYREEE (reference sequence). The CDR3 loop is CASSLEGAYGYTF. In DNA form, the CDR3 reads TGTGCCAGCAGCTTGGAGGGGGCGTACGGCTACACCTTC.

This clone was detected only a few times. In nucleotides, the CDR3 is TGTGCCAGCAGCCGTGCTCTAGCGGGGGGCGCCTTCACCGGGGAGCTGTTTTTT. It yields the protein CASSRALAGGAFTGELFF. The chain uses TRBV7-2 and TRBJ2-2, with 11 bases identical to TRBD2. Germline V lookup: CDR1 SGHTA, CDR2 FQGNSA. The CDR3 runs to 18 residues. J was trimmed by 4 bases and V by 5 bases; bases with no gene match: 12.

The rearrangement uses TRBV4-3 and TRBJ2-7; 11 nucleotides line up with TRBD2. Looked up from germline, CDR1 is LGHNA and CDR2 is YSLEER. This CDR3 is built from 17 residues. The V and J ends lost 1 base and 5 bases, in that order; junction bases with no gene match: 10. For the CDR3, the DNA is TGCGCCAGCAGCCAAGGACGATTAGCGGGAGGGCCCAACGAGCAGTACTTC. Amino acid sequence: CASSQGRLAGGPNEQYF.

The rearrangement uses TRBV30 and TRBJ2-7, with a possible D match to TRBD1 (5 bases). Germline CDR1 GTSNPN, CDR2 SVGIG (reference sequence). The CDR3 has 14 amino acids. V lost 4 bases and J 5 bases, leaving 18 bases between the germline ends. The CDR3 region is CAWNGHKGLDEQYF. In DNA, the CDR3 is TGTGCCTGGAACGGCCACAAGGGGCTCGACGAGCAGTACTTC. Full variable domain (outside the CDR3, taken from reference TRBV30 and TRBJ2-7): SQTIHQWPATLVQPVGSPLSLECTVEGTSNPNLYWYRQAAGRGLQLLFYSVGIGQISSEVPQNLSASRPQDRQFILSSKKLLLSDSGFYLCAWNGHKGLDEQYFGPGTRLTVT.

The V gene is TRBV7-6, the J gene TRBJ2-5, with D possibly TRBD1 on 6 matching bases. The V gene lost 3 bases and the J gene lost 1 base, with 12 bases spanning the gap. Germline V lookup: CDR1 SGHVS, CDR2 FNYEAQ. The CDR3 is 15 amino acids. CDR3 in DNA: TGTGCCAGCAGCTTGTTAGGGGGAGTCCAAGAGACCCAGTACTTC. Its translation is CASSLLGGVQETQYF.

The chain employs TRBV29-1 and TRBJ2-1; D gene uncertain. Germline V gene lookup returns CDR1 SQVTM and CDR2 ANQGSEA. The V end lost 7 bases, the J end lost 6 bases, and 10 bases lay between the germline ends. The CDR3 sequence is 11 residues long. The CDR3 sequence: CSGVTGNEQFF. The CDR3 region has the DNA TGCAGCGGGGTGACTGGCAATGAGCAGTTCTTC.

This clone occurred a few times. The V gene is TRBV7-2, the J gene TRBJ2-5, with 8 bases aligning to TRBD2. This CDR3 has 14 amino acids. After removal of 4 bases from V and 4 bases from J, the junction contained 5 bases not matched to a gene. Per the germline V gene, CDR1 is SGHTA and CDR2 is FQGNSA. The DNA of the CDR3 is TGTGCCAGCAGCTCTCCCAGCGGGAGAGAGACCCAGTACTTC. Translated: CASSSPSGRETQYF.

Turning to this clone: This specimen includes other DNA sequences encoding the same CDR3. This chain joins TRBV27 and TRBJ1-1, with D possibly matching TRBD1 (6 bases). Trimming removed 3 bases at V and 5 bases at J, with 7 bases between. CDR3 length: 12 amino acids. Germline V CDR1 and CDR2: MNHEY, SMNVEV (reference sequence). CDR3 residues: CASSFRGTEAFF. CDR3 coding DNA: TGTGCCAGCAGTTTCAGGGGTACTGAAGCTTTCTTT.

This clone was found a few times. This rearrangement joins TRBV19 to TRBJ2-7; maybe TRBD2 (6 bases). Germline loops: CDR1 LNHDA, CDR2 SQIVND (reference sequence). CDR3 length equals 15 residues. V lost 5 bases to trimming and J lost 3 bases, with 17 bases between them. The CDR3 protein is CASSRFGGSFYEQYF. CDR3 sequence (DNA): TGTGCCAGTAGTCGCTTCGGGGGTTCGTTCTACGAGCAGTACTTC.